What follows are 31 T cell receptor beta chains derived from one specimen sequenced in a study of blood T cell repertoires in COVID-19. The data were produced by immunoSEQ multiplex PCR, yet TCRdb's version contains in-frame clones alone and is incomplete. This table has approximately 270,000 clones, approximately 85% appearing once. Sequenced material: peripheral blood. All receptors derive from a human donor with COVID-19, enrolled during active disease. The donor label of this sample is uncertain.

This clone was picked up one time. The junction departs from germline at one end; a sequencing error may be responsible. The genes are TRBV6-5 and TRBJ2-7; TRBD1 is a possible D gene (6 bases). The CDR3 is 15 amino acids. Germline-derived CDR1 and CDR2 are MNHEY and SVGAGI. The CDR3 DNA reads TGTGCCAGCAGCTATTATGGGGCAGGGGCCTACGCGCAGTACTTC. Translated: CASSYYGAGAYAQYF.

About this clone itself: Its ends do not fully match the called genes, so a read error is possible. The chain links TRBV20-1 to TRBJ2-3, with 11 bases aligning to TRBD2. This CDR3 has 17 residues. CDR1 and CDR2 (germline): DFQATT, SNEGSKA (reference sequence). The CDR3 spells CSAGVGTSGSSIDTQYF. The CDR3 coding sequence is TGCAGTGCTGGTGTGGGAACTAGCGGGAGTAGCATAGATACGCAGTATTTT.

Notes on this clone: An end of the junction differs from the germline gene, which may be a read error. The gene calls are TRBV13 and TRBJ2-3; 9 nucleotides line up with TRBD2. The CDR3 has 13 amino acids. In germline, CDR1 is PRHDT, CDR2 FYEKMQ (reference sequence). The CDR3 DNA is TGTGCCAGCAGGTTAGCGGGAGCAGATACGCAGTATTTT. Translating gives CASRLAGADTQYF.

This chain connects TRBV2 to TRBJ2-1; 9 bases map to TRBD2. This CDR3 has 14 residues. Per the germline V gene, CDR1 is SNHLY and CDR2 is FYNNEI. V was pared by 6 bases and J by 6 bases, with 6 bases of the junction left unmatched. In DNA form, the CDR3 reads TGTGCCAGCAGGGGTCATAGCGGGAGCAATGAGCAGTTCTTC. It translates to CASRGHSGSNEQFF. Full variable domain (remainder filled in from reference TRBV2 and TRBJ2-1): EPEVTQTPSHQVTQMGQEVILRCVPISNHLYFYWYRQILGQKVEFLVSFYNNEISEKSEIFDDQFSVERPDGSNFTLKIRSTKLEDSAMYFCASRGHSGSNEQFFGPGTRLTVL.

The CDR3 DNA reads as TGCGCCAGCAGCCGACACCGTACAGGGGGGTTTGGAAACACCATATATTTT. Its translation: CASSRHRTGGFGNTIYF. This chain links TRBV4-3 with TRBJ1-3, with 8 bases aligning to TRBD1. CDR1 is LGHNA, CDR2 YSLEER, per germline. J was trimmed by 3 bases and V by 4 bases; bases with no gene match: 11. The CDR3 has 17 residues.

V gene TRBV19 combines with J gene TRBJ1-5; possibly TRBD1 for D (5 bases). CDR1 and CDR2 from the germline V gene are LNHDA and SQIVND (reference sequence). V was cut by 6 bases and J by 4 bases, with 13 bases left in between. This CDR3 contains 14 residues. The CDR3 region has the DNA TGTGCCAGTAGGGACATTAAGGGAAATCAGCCCCAGCATTTT. Amino acids: CASRDIKGNQPQHF.

In regard to this clone: Compared with germline, one end of the junction differs, possibly owing to a read error. The V gene is TRBV19, the J gene TRBJ1-1; TRBD1 might be the D (5 bases). Germline CDR1 is LNHDA and CDR2 is SQIVND (reference sequence). The CDR3 is 14 residues long. Written as DNA, the CDR3 is TGTGCCAGTACATCTGGACATCAGAACGCTGAAGCTTTCTTT. Protein: CASTSGHQNAEAFF.

This clone was observed a handful of times. The chain uses TRBV30 and TRBJ2-7; 12 nucleotides align to TRBD2. V trimming: 4 bases; J trimming: 2 bases; junction bases outside the gene matches: 6. The germline CDR1 and CDR2 sequences are GTSNPN and SVGIG (reference sequence). The CDR3 spans 15 residues. CDR3 loop: CAWTSRTSGAYEQYF. The CDR3 DNA reads as TGTGCCTGGACCTCCCGGACTAGCGGGGCCTACGAGCAGTACTTC.

The chain employs TRBV7-8 and TRBJ1-1, with D hard to call. Germline values: CDR1 SGHVS, CDR2 FQNEAQ. V dropped 1 base and J dropped 5 bases, with 11 bases sitting between them. The CDR3 runs to 14 residues. CDR3 bases: TGTGCCAGCAGCTTAGTGAGGGATCGGACTGAAGCTTTCTTT. Its translation is CASSLVRDRTEAFF.

This chain connects TRBV6-6 to TRBJ1-6; D perhaps matches TRBD1 (5 bases). Germline V gene lookup returns CDR1 MNHNY and CDR2 SVGAGI (reference sequence). V was shortened by 6 bases and J by 9 bases, with 15 bases between the two germline ends. The CDR3 has 14 amino acids. The CDR3 coding sequence is TGTGCCAGCAGCGACAGCCCCGACTTTTCACCCCTCCACTTT. Translated, it gives CASSDSPDFSPLHF.

The J gene is TRBJ1-5, the V gene TRBV19; unclear D gene. This CDR3 spans 13 amino acids. Trimming removed 5 bases at V and 5 bases at J, with 10 bases between. The V gene's germline CDR1 is LNHDA and CDR2 SQIVND (reference sequence). The DNA for the CDR3 is TGTGCCAGTAGTCTGGGCAGAGATCAGCCCCAGCATTTT. It specifies CASSLGRDQPQHF.

The chain is built from TRBV19 and TRBJ2-7, with TRBD1 matching 9 bases. V was pared by 6 bases and J by 6 bases, with 6 bases of the junction left unmatched. The CDR3 spans 13 residues. Germline V gives CDR1 LNHDA, CDR2 SQIVND (reference sequence). This chain's CDR3 is CASSARDRVEQYF. CDR3 in DNA: TGTGCCAGTAGCGCCCGGGACAGGGTCGAGCAGTACTTC.

This clone was observed a single time. The rearrangement uses TRBV24-1 and TRBJ1-2; no definite D call. The ends were cut back, 2 bases at V and 5 bases at J, with 14 bases in the middle. The CDR3 sequence is 15 residues long. The germline CDR1 and CDR2 sequences are KGHDR and SFDVKD. CDR3 sequence: CATSDSVGVRYGYTF. The CDR3 DNA sequence: TGTGCCACCAGTGATTCCGTAGGAGTACGATATGGCTACACCTTC.

CDR3 DNA: TGTGCCAGCAGCTTTGAAGGAGGAGCGGGAACTGAGCAGTTCTTC. Its translation: CASSFEGGAGTEQFF. V is TRBV11-3 and J is TRBJ2-1, with 7 bases lining up with TRBD2. Germline trimming cut 3 bases from V and 9 bases from J; bases unmatched to any gene: 11. The CDR3 sequence is 15 residues long. CDR1 and CDR2 from the germline V gene are SGHNT and YENEEA.

The rearrangement links TRBV19 to TRBJ2-3, with D possibly being TRBD1 (6 bases). V was clipped by 5 bases and J by 3 bases, with 12 bases between them. The CDR3 has 14 residues. Germline V lookup: CDR1 LNHDA, CDR2 SQIVND (reference sequence). The CDR3, as DNA: TGTGCCAGTAGTGTTACAGGGTCGACAGATACGCAGTATTTT. It specifies CASSVTGSTDTQYF.

The V and J genes are TRBV30 and TRBJ1-2; D is uncertain. The CDR3 is 11 residues long. V shed 3 bases and J shed 8 bases, with 10 bases lying between them. Per germline, CDR1 GTSNPN and CDR2 SVGIG (reference sequence). This CDR3 reads CAWSPVAGYTF. DNA for the CDR3: TGTGCCTGGAGCCCAGTTGCCGGCTACACCTTC.

The CDR3 loop reads CASSLGAASGMEEQYF. Written as DNA, the CDR3 is TGCGCCAGCAGCTTGGGAGCGGCTAGCGGAATGGAAGAGCAGTACTTC. V usage is TRBV5-1 and J usage is TRBJ2-7; 7 nucleotides line up with TRBD2. Germline assignment: CDR1 SGHRS and CDR2 YFSETQ. CDR3 length equals 16 residues. Trimming took 0 bases from V and 7 from J; bases not matched to a gene: 13.

This clone was seen only once. The rearrangement uses TRBV3-1 (or the pseudogene TRBV3-2) and TRBJ1-1; D remains ambiguous. Germline V gene data show CDR1 as LGHDT and CDR2 as YNNKEL (reference sequence). This CDR3 is 16 amino acids long. V lost 2 bases and J lost 1, with 14 bases in between. CDR3 sequence reads: CASSQLSPPGNTEAFF. The DNA for the CDR3 is TGTGCCAGCAGCCAACTTTCCCCCCCAGGGAACACTGAAGCTTTCTTT.

The chain employs TRBV28 and TRBJ1-1; tentative D call: TRBD1 (5 bases). This CDR3 has 15 amino acids. The germline CDR1 and CDR2 sequences are MDHEN and SYDVKM. The V and J ends lost 3 bases and 7 bases respectively, with 18 bases between them. The CDR3 DNA sequence: TGTGCCAGCAGTTTCGCGGGGGGGTATAAGGGTGAAGCTTTCTTT. Translation: CASSFAGGYKGEAFF. Full variable domain (rest looked up from reference TRBV28 and TRBJ1-1): DVKVTQSSRYLVKRTGEKVFLECVQDMDHENMFWYRQDPGLGLRLIYFSYDVKMKEKGDIPEGYSVSREKKERFSLILESASTNQTSMYLCASSFAGGYKGEAFFGQGTRLTVV.

This clone was seen once. This chain uses TRBV7-9 with TRBJ1-6, with D hard to call. Trimming removed 5 bases at V and 3 bases at J, with 14 bases between. The CDR3 loop spans 16 amino acids. Germline CDR1 is SEHNR and CDR2 is FQNEAQ (reference sequence). The CDR3 reads CASSDEGRNYNSPLHF. The CDR3 bases are TGTGCCAGCAGCGACGAAGGGAGGAACTATAATTCACCCCTCCACTTT. The variable domain in full, with the rest retrieved from reference TRBV7-9 and TRBJ1-6, is DTGVSQNPRHKITKRGQNVTFRCDPISEHNRLYWYRQTLGQGPEFLTYFQNEAQLEKSRLLSDRFSAERPKGSFSTLEIQRTEQGDSAMYLCASSDEGRNYNSPLHFGNGTRLTVT.

This chain connects TRBV6-5 to TRBJ2-7; 7 positions agree with TRBD2. The junction had 13 bases not matched to a gene; V was cut back by 8 bases and J by 3 bases. The CDR3 runs to 15 residues. Germline CDR1 and CDR2: MNHEY and SVGAGI. CDR3 amino acids: CASDRPSGGVYEQYF. In DNA form, the CDR3 reads TGTGCCAGCGACCGCCCTAGCGGAGGGGTCTACGAGCAGTACTTC.

This clone was seen once. The V and J genes are TRBV24-1 and TRBJ1-2, with 10 bases identical to TRBD1. CDR1 and CDR2 (germline): KGHDR, SFDVKD. The CDR3 totals 13 residues. The junction had 4 bases not matched to a gene; V was cut back by 3 bases and J by 10 bases. The CDR3 here is CATSDLGQGHYTF. The CDR3 DNA reads as TGTGCCACCAGTGATCTGGGACAGGGGCACTACACCTTC.

The chain uses TRBV2 and TRBJ2-4; TRBD1 matches at 9 bases. This CDR3 spans 17 amino acids. CDR1 is SNHLY and CDR2 is FYNNEI in the germline V gene. V shed 0 bases, J shed 8 bases, and the junction held 11 bases outside the gene matches. CDR3 sequence: CASSEALPGQGADIQYF. Here the CDR3 DNA reads TGTGCCAGCAGTGAAGCGCTTCCGGGACAGGGCGCGGACATTCAGTACTTC.

The gene calls are TRBV28 and TRBJ2-5, with TRBD2 matching 7 bases. The CDR3 has 17 residues. J was trimmed by 2 bases and V by 4 bases; bases with no gene match: 13. CDR1 MDHEN and CDR2 SYDVKM come from the germline V gene. Here the CDR3 DNA reads TGTGCCAGCAGTTCCCTTGGCCCAACTAGCGTGCAAGAGACCCAGTACTTC. Translated: CASSSLGPTSVQETQYF. Combining the CDR3 with reference TRBV28 and TRBJ2-5 gives the whole variable domain DVKVTQSSRYLVKRTGEKVFLECVQDMDHENMFWYRQDPGLGLRLIYFSYDVKMKEKGDIPEGYSVSREKKERFSLILESASTNQTSMYLCASSSLGPTSVQETQYFGPGTRLLVL.

The rearrangement uses TRBV10-3 and TRBJ1-5; the match to TRBD1 covers 10 bases. In germline, CDR1 is ENHRY, CDR2 SYGVKD. V trimming: 8 bases; J trimming: 3 bases; junction bases outside the gene matches: 1. The CDR3 contains 13 residues. This CDR3 is CAIGTGDNQPQHF. DNA of the CDR3: TGTGCCATCGGGACAGGGGACAATCAGCCCCAGCATTTT.

The chain has TRBV29-1 and TRBJ1-3; 9 bases agree with TRBD1. J was trimmed by 8 bases and V by 5 bases; bases with no gene match: 7. Germline CDR1 SQVTM, CDR2 ANQGSEA. This CDR3 comprises 13 residues. CDR3 in DNA: TGCAGCGTTCGGGGACAGGGAGGTGACACCATATATTTT. Translation: CSVRGQGGDTIYF.

The chain uses TRBV12-3 or TRBV12-4 and TRBJ2-7; 9 bases fit TRBD1. V lost 4 bases, J lost 6 bases, and 4 bases stayed unmatched. The CDR3 length is 13 residues. DNA of the CDR3: TGTGCCAGCAGTTACAGGGGGCGAGGCGAGCAGTACTTC. It encodes CASSYRGRGEQYF.

This clone showed up just once. V is TRBV13 and J is TRBJ1-3; weak D call: TRBD1 (5 bases). Germline-derived CDR1 and CDR2 are PRHDT and FYEKMQ (reference sequence). V lost 5 bases and J lost 0, with 11 bases in between. CDR3 length equals 15 residues. The CDR3 DNA reads as TGTGCCAGCAGCCCCCCGACAGACTCTGGAAACACCATATATTTT. It codes for CASSPPTDSGNTIYF.

The V and J genes are TRBV19 and TRBJ2-1; 10 bases map to TRBD1. J lost 5 bases, V lost 6 bases, and 7 bases had no gene match. The CDR3 has 15 amino acids. Germline CDR1 reads LNHDA; CDR2 reads SQIVND (reference sequence). The CDR3 here is CASSQGQGYHNEQFF. In DNA form, the CDR3 reads TGTGCCAGTAGCCAGGGACAGGGGTATCACAATGAGCAGTTCTTC.

This clone has just a few counts. The chain employs TRBV19 and TRBJ2-7; 10 bases map to TRBD2. CDR3 length: 13 amino acids. From germline, CDR1 is LNHDA and CDR2 SQIVND (reference sequence). The V segment lost 7 bases and the J segment 4 bases; nucleotides outside the gene matches: 4. The chain's CDR3 is CASKPSGRYEQYF. The CDR3 bases are TGTGCCAGTAAGCCTAGCGGGAGATACGAGCAGTACTTC.

The chain couples TRBV6-5 to TRBJ2-1; TRBD1 agrees at 7 bases. Germline CDR1 and CDR2: MNHEY and SVGAGI. V shed 1 base, J shed 5 bases, and the junction held 5 bases outside the gene matches. The CDR3 loop spans 15 amino acids. CDR3 DNA: TGTGCCAGCAGTTACTTAACAGGGGCGGACAATGAGCAGTTCTTC. Its translation is CASSYLTGADNEQFF.